The rows below give T cell receptor beta chains drawn from one sample of a study of shared clonotypes between healthy human individuals. Clones were sequenced by immunoSEQ multiplex PCR, and TCRdb holds only the in-frame ones, with some missing. The sample has about 1,800,000 clones; about 95% are singletons. Sequenced: naive CD8+ T cells sorted from blood. These receptors were taken from a man between 18 and 35 years old in good health. Each CDR3 is given with its conserved first and last residue. A D gene is named only where the DNA matches it firmly. Rows give clone size only sometimes, using once, few, many, or a class for an expanded clone.

j_call clone_size v_call d_call cdr3_aa cdr3_nt
TRBJ2-1 - TRBV28 TRBD2 CASKPSGGAYNEQFF TGTGCCAGCAAGCCGAGCGGGGGGGCCTACAATGAGCAGTTCTTC
TRBJ2-3 once TRBV12-5 TRBD2 CASGPGLAGITDTQYF TGTGCTAGTGGTCCCGGACTAGCGGGAATCACAGATACGCAGTATTTT
TRBJ2-3 - TRBV27 - CASSPLQGGTDTQYF TGTGCCAGCAGTCCTCTCCAGGGAGGAACAGATACGCAGTATTTT
TRBJ1-1 - TRBV7-2 - CASSLGVPGSGTEAFF TGTGCCAGCAGCTTAGGGGTACCCGGGTCCGGCACTGAAGCTTTCTTT
TRBJ1-1 - TRBV7-9 TRBD1 CASSLIFLGQGDTEAFF TGTGCCAGCAGCTTAATTTTTCTGGGACAGGGAGACACTGAAGCTTTCTTT
TRBJ1-1 - TRBV6-6 - CASKWPQGSTEAFF TGTGCCAGCAAATGGCCCCAGGGAAGCACTGAAGCTTTCTTT
TRBJ2-7 - TRBV10-3 - CAISDLDPYEQYF TGTGCCATCAGTGATTTAGATCCCTACGAGCAGTACTTC
TRBJ1-4 - TRBV7-6 - CASSLEPATNEKLFF TGTGCCAGCAGCTTAGAGCCTGCAACTAATGAAAAACTGTTTTTT
TRBJ1-1 - TRBV7-9 TRBD1 CASSFYGQGAAEAFF TGTGCCAGCAGCTTTTACGGACAGGGGGCTGCTGAAGCTTTCTTT
TRBJ2-5 - TRBV13 - CASSWGQREQETQYF TGTGCCAGCAGCTGGGGACAGCGGGAACAAGAGACCCAGTACTTC
TRBJ2-1 - TRBV27 - CATSLEGSSYNEQFF TGTGCCACCAGTTTAGAGGGTAGCTCCTACAATGAGCAGTTCTTC
TRBJ2-1 - TRBV7-9 - CASSSAAARNNEQFF TGTGCCAGCAGCTCGGCGGCGGCTAGAAACAATGAGCAGTTCTTC
TRBJ2-7 - TRBV5-8 - CASKHNGAYEQYF TGTGCCAGCAAGCACAACGGCGCCTACGAGCAGTACTTC
TRBJ1-2 - TRBV4-1 TRBD1 CASSPFTGGTGGYTF TGCGCCAGCAGTCCCTTCACAGGGGGTACGGGGGGCTACACCTTC
TRBJ1-5 once TRBV9 - CASSPSGVPNQPQHF TGTGCCAGCAGCCCTTCGGGGGTTCCGAATCAGCCCCAGCATTTT
TRBJ2-1 - TRBV7-8 - CASSLRSGTRVFEQFF TGTGCCAGCAGCTTACGGAGTGGGACTCGTGTTTTTGAGCAGTTCTTC
TRBJ2-7 - TRBV28 - CASRETGLPGYEQYF TGTGCCAGCAGAGAAACAGGCCTCCCGGGGTACGAGCAGTACTTC
TRBJ1-1 - TRBV19 - CASSIDREGRSTEAFF TGTGCCAGTAGTATAGATCGGGAAGGGAGGAGCACTGAAGCTTTCTTT
TRBJ1-2 - TRBV27 TRBD1 CASSSPGQQSMSYTF TGTGCCAGCAGTTCTCCGGGACAGCAGTCTATGAGCTACACCTTC
TRBJ1-1 - TRBV15 - CATSRDLSDTEAFF TGTGCCACCAGCAGAGATCTTAGTGACACTGAAGCTTTCTTT
TRBJ2-3 - TRBV7-6 TRBD2 CASSRTSGSFTDTQYF TGTGCCAGCAGCAGGACTAGCGGGAGTTTCACAGATACGCAGTATTTT
TRBJ1-1 - TRBV7-9 - CASSFPNLDTEAFF TGTGCCAGCAGCTTCCCGAATCTGGACACTGAAGCTTTCTTT
TRBJ2-7 - TRBV6-5 - CASSYSEGFVVYEQYF TGTGCCAGCAGTTACTCGGAGGGTTTTGTCGTTTACGAGCAGTACTTC
TRBJ2-7 - TRBV18 - CASSPWAEAYEQYF TGTGCCAGCTCACCATGGGCCGAAGCCTACGAGCAGTACTTC
TRBJ2-3 - TRBV27 - CASSSYTGARRPDTQYF TGTGCCAGCAGTTCCTATACCGGGGCCAGACGGCCAGATACGCAGTATTTT
TRBJ1-2 - TRBV9 - CASSALIGGYGYTF TGTGCCAGCAGCGCCCTTATCGGAGGCTATGGCTACACCTTC
TRBJ2-7 - TRBV27 TRBD2 CASSLRLAGSYEQYF TGTGCCAGCAGTTTAAGACTAGCGGGCTCCTACGAGCAGTACTTC
TRBJ1-1 once TRBV7-9 - CASSTTEAFF TGTGCCAGCAGCACCACTGAAGCTTTCTTT
TRBJ1-1 - TRBV10-2 TRBD1 CASLNPGQGLNTEAFF TGCGCCAGCTTAAACCCGGGACAGGGCCTGAACACTGAAGCTTTCTTT
TRBJ2-5 once TRBV10-3 TRBD1 CATPGTVKSQETQYF TGTGCCACCCCCGGGACAGTGAAGAGCCAAGAGACCCAGTACTTC
TRBJ2-7 - TRBV4-3 - CASSQDSVGSREQYF TGCGCCAGCAGCCAAGACTCCGTGGGGTCGCGCGAGCAGTACTTC
TRBJ2-2 - TRBV4-1 - CASSQASQGTGELFF TGCGCCAGCAGCCAAGCAAGCCAGGGAACCGGGGAGCTGTTTTTT
TRBJ1-1 - TRBV30 - CAWSAISANTEAFF TGTGCCTGGAGTGCTATAAGCGCTAACACTGAAGCTTTCTTT
TRBJ1-3 - TRBV13 - CASSLLSLRPFSGNTIYF TGTGCCAGCAGCTTATTATCCCTTCGTCCTTTCTCTGGAAACACCATATATTTT
TRBJ2-2 - TRBV9 - CASSKVTTGELFF TGTGCCAGCAGCAAAGTTACTACCGGGGAGCTGTTTTTT
TRBJ1-2 - TRBV7-2 TRBD1 CASSLGQGAGYGYTF TGTGCCAGCAGCTTAGGGCAGGGGGCAGGGTATGGCTACACCTTC
TRBJ2-7 - TRBV7-2 - CASGVLTYEQYF TGTGCCAGCGGTGTACTGACCTACGAGCAGTACTTC